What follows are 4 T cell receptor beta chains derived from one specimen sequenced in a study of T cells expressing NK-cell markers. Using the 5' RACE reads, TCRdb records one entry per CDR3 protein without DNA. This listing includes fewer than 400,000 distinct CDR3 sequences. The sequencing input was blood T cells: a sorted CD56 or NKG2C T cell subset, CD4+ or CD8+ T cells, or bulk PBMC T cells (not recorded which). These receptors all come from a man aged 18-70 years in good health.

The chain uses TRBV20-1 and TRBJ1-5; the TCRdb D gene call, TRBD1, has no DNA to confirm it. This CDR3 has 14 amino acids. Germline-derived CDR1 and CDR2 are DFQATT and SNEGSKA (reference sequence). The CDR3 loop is CSATGAPPNQPQHF.

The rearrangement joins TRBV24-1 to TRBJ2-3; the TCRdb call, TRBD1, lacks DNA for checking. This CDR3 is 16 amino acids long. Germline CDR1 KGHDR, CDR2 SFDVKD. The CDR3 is CATSDRRDTTRDTQYF.

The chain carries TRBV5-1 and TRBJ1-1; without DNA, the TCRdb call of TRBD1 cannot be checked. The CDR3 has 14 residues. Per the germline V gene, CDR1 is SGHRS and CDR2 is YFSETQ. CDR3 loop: CASSLTGQNTEAFF.

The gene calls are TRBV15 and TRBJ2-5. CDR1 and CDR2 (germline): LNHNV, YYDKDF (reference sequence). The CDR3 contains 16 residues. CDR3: CATSRDRTRSPKTQYF.